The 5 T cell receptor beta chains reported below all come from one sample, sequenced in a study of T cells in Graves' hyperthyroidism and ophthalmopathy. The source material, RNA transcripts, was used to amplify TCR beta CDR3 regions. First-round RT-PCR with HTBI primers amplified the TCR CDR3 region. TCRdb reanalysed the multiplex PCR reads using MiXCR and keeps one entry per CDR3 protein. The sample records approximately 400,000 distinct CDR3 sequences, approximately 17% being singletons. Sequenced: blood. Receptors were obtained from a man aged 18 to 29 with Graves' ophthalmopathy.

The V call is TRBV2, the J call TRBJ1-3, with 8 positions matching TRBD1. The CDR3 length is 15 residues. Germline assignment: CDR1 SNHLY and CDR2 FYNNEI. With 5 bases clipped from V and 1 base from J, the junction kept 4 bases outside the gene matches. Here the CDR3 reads CASSPTGGSGNTIYF. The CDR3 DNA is TGTGCCAGCAGTCCCACAGGGGGATCTGGAAACACCATATATTTT.

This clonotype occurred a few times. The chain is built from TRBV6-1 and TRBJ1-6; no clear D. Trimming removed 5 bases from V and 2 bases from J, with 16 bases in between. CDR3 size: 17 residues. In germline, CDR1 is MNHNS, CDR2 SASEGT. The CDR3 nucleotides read TGTGCCAGCAGTCTCATCGCAGTAGGCGCCTATAATTCACCCCTCCACTTT. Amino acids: CASSLIAVGAYNSPLHF.

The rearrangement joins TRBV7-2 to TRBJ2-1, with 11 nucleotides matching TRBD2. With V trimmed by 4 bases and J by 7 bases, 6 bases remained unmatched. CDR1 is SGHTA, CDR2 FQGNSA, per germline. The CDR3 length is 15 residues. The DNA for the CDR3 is TGTGCCAGCAGCTATGGACTAGCGGGTATAAATGAGCAGTTCTTC. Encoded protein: CASSYGLAGINEQFF. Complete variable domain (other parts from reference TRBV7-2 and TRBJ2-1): GAGVSQSPSNKVTEKGKDVELRCDPISGHTALYWYRQSLGQGLEFLIYFQGNSAPDKSGLPSDRFSAERTGGSVSTLTIQRTQQEDSAVYLCASSYGLAGINEQFFGPGTRLTVL.

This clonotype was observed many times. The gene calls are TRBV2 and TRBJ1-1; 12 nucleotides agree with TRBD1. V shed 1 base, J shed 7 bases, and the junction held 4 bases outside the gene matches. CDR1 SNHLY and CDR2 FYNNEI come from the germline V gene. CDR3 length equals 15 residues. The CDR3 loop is CASSEGRDRGLEAFF. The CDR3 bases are TGTGCCAGCAGTGAAGGCCGGGACAGGGGGCTTGAAGCTTTCTTT.

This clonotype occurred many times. The CDR3 is CASSPRTGGLNTGELFF. In DNA, the CDR3 is TGTGCCAGCAGTCCCCGGACAGGGGGGCTTAACACCGGGGAGCTGTTTTTT. V is TRBV6-1 and J is TRBJ2-2; 10 bases agree with TRBD1. V was clipped by 5 bases and J by 2 bases; unmatched bases: 8. Germline assignment: CDR1 MNHNS and CDR2 SASEGT. The CDR3 is 17 amino acids.